This T cell receptor (beta chain) was identified in a study of CD8+ T cells in alopecia areata. Concerning this clone: Its antigen is undetermined.

General observations from the study: Numerous expanded lesional clones remained in scalp and blood during tofacitinib.

Germline V gene lookup returns CDR1 SQVTM and CDR2 ANQGSEA. V dropped 4 bases and J dropped 9 bases, with 10 bases sitting between them. The CDR3 loop spans 10 amino acids. RNA, once extracted, was reverse transcribed into cDNA for use as the sequencing template. Data came from immunoSEQ multiplex PCR; TCRdb stores just in-frame clones and leaves some out. The table lists 190,000 or so clones, 58% of them singletons, with roughly an eighth in the top ten. This sample's treatment: oral pan-JAK inhibitor, 5-10 mg twice daily. This chain uses TRBV29-1 with TRBJ2-7, with no clear D. The sequence was obtained from a human donor with alopecia areata. The sequencing used CD8+ T cells sorted from blood, collected at week 24, from a patient treated with tofacitinib. For the CDR3, the DNA is TGCAGCGTTGGGATCCCTGCGCAGTACTTC. Residues: CSVGIPAQYF.